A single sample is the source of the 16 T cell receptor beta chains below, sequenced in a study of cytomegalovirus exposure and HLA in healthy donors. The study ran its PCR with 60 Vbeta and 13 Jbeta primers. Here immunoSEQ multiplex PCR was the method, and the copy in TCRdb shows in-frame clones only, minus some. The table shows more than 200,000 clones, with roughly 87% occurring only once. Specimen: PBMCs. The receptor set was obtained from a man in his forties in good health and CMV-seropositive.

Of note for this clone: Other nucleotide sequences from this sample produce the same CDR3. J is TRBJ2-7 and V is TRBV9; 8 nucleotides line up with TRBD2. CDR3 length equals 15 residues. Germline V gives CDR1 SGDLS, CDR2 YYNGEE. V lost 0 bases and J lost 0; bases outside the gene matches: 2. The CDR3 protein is CASSVGLAGSYEQYF. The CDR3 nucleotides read TGTGCCAGCAGCGTAGGGCTAGCGGGCTCCTACGAGCAGTACTTC.

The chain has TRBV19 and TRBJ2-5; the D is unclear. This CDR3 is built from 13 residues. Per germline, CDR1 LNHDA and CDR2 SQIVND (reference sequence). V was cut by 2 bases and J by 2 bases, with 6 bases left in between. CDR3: CASSIYRQETQYF. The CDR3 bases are TGTGCCAGTAGTATATACCGGCAAGAGACCCAGTACTTC.

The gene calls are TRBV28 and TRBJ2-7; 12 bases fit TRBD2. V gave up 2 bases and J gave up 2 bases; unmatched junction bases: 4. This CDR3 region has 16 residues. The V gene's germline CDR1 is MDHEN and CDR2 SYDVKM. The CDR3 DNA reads TGTGCCAGCAGTTTACCTTCTAGCGGGAGGGCCTACGAGCAGTACTTC. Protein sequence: CASSLPSSGRAYEQYF.

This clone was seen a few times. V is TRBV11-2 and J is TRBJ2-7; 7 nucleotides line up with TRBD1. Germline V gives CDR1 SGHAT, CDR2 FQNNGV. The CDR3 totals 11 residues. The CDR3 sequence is CASSSGQAPTV. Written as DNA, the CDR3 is TGTGCCAGCAGCTCTGGACAGGCCCCTACCGTC.

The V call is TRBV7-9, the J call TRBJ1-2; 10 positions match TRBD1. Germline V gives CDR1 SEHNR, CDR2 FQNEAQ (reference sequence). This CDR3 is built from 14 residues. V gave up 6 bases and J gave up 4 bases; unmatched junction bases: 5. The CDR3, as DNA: TGTGCCAGCAGTTTGACAGGGGGCGGCTATGGCTACACCTTC. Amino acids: CASSLTGGGYGYTF.

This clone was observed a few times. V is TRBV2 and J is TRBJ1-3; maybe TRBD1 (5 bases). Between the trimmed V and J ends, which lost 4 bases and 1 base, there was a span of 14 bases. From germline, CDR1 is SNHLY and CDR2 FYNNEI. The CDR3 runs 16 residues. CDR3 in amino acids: CASSVGAGGSGNTIYF. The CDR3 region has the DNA TGTGCCAGCAGTGTTGGGGCAGGCGGTTCTGGAAACACCATATATTTT.

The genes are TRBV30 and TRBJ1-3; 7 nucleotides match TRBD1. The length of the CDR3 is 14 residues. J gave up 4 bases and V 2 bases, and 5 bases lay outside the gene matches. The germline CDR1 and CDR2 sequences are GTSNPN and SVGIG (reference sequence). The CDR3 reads CAWSTDRVGNTIYF. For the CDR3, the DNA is TGTGCCTGGAGTACTGACAGGGTCGGAAACACCATATATTTT.

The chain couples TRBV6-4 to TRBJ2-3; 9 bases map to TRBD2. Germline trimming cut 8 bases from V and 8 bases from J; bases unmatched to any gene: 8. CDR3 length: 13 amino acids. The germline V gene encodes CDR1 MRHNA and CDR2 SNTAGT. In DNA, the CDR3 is TGTGCCAGCGCTAGCGGGATATGGGGTACGCAGTATTTT. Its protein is CASASGIWGTQYF.

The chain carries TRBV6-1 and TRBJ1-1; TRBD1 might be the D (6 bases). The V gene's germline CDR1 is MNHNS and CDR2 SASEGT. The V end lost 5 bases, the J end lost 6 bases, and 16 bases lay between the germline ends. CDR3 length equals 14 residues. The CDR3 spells CASSWVGGGSEAFF. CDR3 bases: TGTGCCAGCAGTTGGGTGGGCGGGGGCTCTGAAGCTTTCTTT.

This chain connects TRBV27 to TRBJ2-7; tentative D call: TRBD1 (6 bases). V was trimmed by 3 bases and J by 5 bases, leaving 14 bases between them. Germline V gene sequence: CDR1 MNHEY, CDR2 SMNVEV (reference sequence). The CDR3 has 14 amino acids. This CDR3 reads CASSLGRGVNEQYF. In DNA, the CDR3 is TGTGCCAGCAGTTTGGGCAGGGGCGTTAACGAGCAGTACTTC.

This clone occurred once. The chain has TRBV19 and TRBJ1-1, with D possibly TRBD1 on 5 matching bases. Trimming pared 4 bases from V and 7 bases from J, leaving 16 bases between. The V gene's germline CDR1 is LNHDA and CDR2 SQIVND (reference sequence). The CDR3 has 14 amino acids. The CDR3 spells CASSNQGGQFEAFF. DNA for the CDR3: TGTGCCAGTAGTAATCAGGGCGGCCAATTTGAAGCTTTCTTT.

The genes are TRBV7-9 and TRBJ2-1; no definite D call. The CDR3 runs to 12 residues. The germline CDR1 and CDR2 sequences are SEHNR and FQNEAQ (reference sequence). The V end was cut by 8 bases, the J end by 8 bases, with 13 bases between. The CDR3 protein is CASSLTGHEQFF. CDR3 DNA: TGTGCCAGCTCACTGACTGGTCATGAGCAGTTCTTC.

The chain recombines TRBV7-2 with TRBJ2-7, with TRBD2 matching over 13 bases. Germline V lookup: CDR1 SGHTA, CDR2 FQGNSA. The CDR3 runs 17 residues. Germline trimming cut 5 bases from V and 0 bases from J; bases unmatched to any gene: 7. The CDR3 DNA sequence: TGTGCCAGCAGCCCACGCAGGACTAGCGGGAGCTCCTACGAGCAGTACTTC. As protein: CASSPRRTSGSSYEQYF.

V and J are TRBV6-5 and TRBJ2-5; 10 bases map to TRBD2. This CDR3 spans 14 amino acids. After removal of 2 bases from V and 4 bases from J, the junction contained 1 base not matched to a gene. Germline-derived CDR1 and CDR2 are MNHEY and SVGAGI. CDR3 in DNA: TGTGCCAGCAGTTACCGACTAGCGGGAGAGACCCAGTACTTC. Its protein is CASSYRLAGETQYF.

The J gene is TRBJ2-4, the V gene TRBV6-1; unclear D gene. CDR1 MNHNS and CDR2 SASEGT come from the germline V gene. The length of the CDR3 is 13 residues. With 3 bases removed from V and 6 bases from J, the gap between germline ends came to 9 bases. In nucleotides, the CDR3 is TGTGCCAGCAGTGATCCAGGTCCAAACATTCAGTACTTC. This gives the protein CASSDPGPNIQYF.

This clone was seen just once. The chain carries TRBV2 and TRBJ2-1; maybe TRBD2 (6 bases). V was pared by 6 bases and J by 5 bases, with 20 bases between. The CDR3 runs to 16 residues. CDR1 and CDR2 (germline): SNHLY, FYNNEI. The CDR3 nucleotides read TGTGCCAGCAGAATCCGAGCGGGCCGGTCCAACAATGAGCAGTTCTTC. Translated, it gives CASRIRAGRSNNEQFF.